The subject of this entry is one TCR beta chain. In germline, CDR1 is SEHNR, CDR2 FQNEAQ (reference sequence). This CDR3 spans 13 amino acids. V lost 0 bases to trimming and J lost 7 bases, with 6 bases between them. This sample is part of a study of blood T cell repertoires in COVID-19. TCRdb's copy holds only in-frame clones and misses some; the assay was immunoSEQ multiplex PCR. Of some 320,000 clones detected, almost 85% appear once; the ten largest clones hold approximately 7.6%. The sample comprised peripheral blood. The clonotype comes from a human donor in a cohort sampled during active COVID-19. The chain couples TRBV7-9 to TRBJ1-4, with D possibly matching TRBD1 (5 bases). The DNA for the CDR3 is TGTGCCAGCAGCTTAGCCAGGGCTGAAAAACTGTTTTTT. It translates to CASSLARAEKLFF.